This TCR beta chain emerged from a study of blood T cell repertoires in COVID-19. TCRdb's table, derived via immunoSEQ multiplex PCR, lists solely in-frame clones and lacks some. Of tens of thousands of clones listed, about 88% are singletons. The TCR comes from an elderly woman with active COVID-19. The sample comprised peripheral blood.

CDR3 region: CASSRDFGGGYTF. CDR3 DNA sequence: TGTGCCAGCAGTAGGGACTTTGGGGGAGGCTACACCTTC. The chain recombines TRBV6-5 with TRBJ1-2, with D maybe TRBD1 (5 bases). The CDR3 spans 13 residues. V was clipped by 5 bases and J by 8 bases, with 15 bases between them. The germline V gene encodes CDR1 MNHEY and CDR2 SVGAGI.